These 20 T cell receptor beta chains came from one sample sequenced in a study of CD4 T cells in relation to SARS-CoV-2 and coronaviruses. CD4+ T cells from unexposed donors were obtained before the COVID-19 pandemic (2011-2018). Measured with immunoSEQ multiplex PCR; TCRdb has only the in-frame clones, and not every one. The sample includes 55,000 to 70,000 clones, 93% of them seen just once. Material for sequencing was naive CD4+ T cells from PBMCs. Subset noted: naive CD4+ T cells isolated by negative enrichment. The source is a human donor in good health.

This clone was seen only once. The chain employs TRBV7-9 and TRBJ2-5; D is uncertain. This CDR3 has 14 amino acids. V shed 2 bases and J shed 2 bases, with 9 bases lying between them. Per the germline V gene, CDR1 is SEHNR and CDR2 is FQNEAQ (reference sequence). DNA for the CDR3: TGTGCCAGCAGCTTAACACTAACGCAAGAGACCCAGTACTTC. Amino acids: CASSLTLTQETQYF.

In regard to this clone: In the same sample, other DNA sequences code for this CDR3. CDR3 sequence reads: CASSRTSGSSYNEQFF. CDR3 nucleotide sequence: TGCGCCAGCAGTCGGACTAGCGGAAGCTCCTACAATGAGCAGTTCTTC. The genes are TRBV5-1 and TRBJ2-1; the match to TRBD2 covers 10 bases. The CDR3 length is 16 residues. Germline loops: CDR1 SGHRS, CDR2 YFSETQ. With V trimmed by 5 bases and J by 0 bases, 5 bases remained unmatched.

Comment on this clone: Other DNA sequences in the same sample also yield this CDR3. The chain employs TRBV6-5 and TRBJ1-1; TRBD1 agrees at 7 bases. Trimming cost V 8 bases and J 0 bases; bases outside gene matches: 3. Germline values: CDR1 MNHEY, CDR2 SVGAGI. The CDR3 runs to 13 residues. The CDR3 coding sequence is TGTGCCAGCCGACAGGGATTGAACACTGAAGCTTTCTTT. This sequence encodes CASRQGLNTEAFF.

V and J are TRBV4-1 and TRBJ2-1; D not resolved. Trimming removed 1 base from V and 4 bases from J, with 17 bases in between. The CDR3 is 17 residues long. Germline CDR1 is MGHRA and CDR2 is YSYEKL. CDR3 protein: CASSQGGAENNYNEQFF. The CDR3 DNA follows: TGCGCCAGCAGCCAAGGAGGCGCGGAAAATAATTACAATGAGCAGTTCTTC.

This clone has a handful of counts. This sequence joins TRBV7-3 and TRBJ2-7; 9 nucleotides line up with TRBD2. V lost 1 base, J lost 3 bases, and 7 bases stayed unmatched. Germline-derived CDR1 and CDR2 are SGHTA and FQGTGA. The CDR3 has 16 amino acids. CDR3 bases: TGTGCCAGCAGCTTAAGTGTGGCGGGAGGGGGCTACGAGCAGTACTTC. Translating it yields CASSLSVAGGGYEQYF.

The V and J genes are TRBV3-1 (or the pseudogene TRBV3-2) and TRBJ2-3; D unresolved. V lost 4 bases, J lost 1 base, and 9 bases lay in between. Germline V gene lookup returns CDR1 LGHDT and CDR2 YNNKEL (reference sequence). The CDR3 is 14 residues long. CDR3 region: CASSRRQGTDTQYF. Here the CDR3 DNA reads TGTGCCAGCAGCCGCCGACAAGGCACAGATACGCAGTATTTT.

The rearrangement joins TRBV29-1 to TRBJ2-7; tentatively, D is TRBD1 (6 bases). CDR1 and CDR2 from the germline V gene are SQVTM and ANQGSEA. Trimming shortened V by 6 bases and J by 6 bases, and 18 bases separated the two germline ends. CDR3 length: 13 amino acids. The CDR3 region has the DNA TGCAGCGTGGTTAAAATACAGGGATCCGAGCAGTACTTC. Protein product: CSVVKIQGSEQYF.

The chain combines TRBV6-5 with TRBJ2-7; no clear D. V was pared by 7 bases and J by 3 bases, with 19 bases between. The CDR3 has 15 residues. From germline, CDR1 is MNHEY and CDR2 SVGAGI. The CDR3 here is CASTPVSVKYYEQYF. CDR3 nucleotides: TGTGCCAGCACACCCGTGTCAGTGAAATACTACGAGCAGTACTTC.

This clone was detected only a few times. The rearrangement links TRBV6-5 to TRBJ2-7; D ambiguous. The V end lost 5 bases, the J end lost 1 base, and 12 bases lay between the germline ends. The V gene's germline CDR1 is MNHEY and CDR2 SVGAGI. CDR3 length equals 14 residues. The CDR3 region is CASSLSAGSYEQYF. The CDR3 bases are TGTGCCAGCAGTCTCTCCGCAGGATCCTACGAGCAGTACTTC.

V is TRBV28 and J is TRBJ1-1; TRBD1 is a possible D gene (5 bases). V gave up 5 bases and J gave up 1 base, with 8 bases separating them. Germline assignment: CDR1 MDHEN and CDR2 SYDVKM. This CDR3 contains 13 residues. The CDR3 bases are TGTGCCAGCAGTGGACATAGGAACACTGAAGCTTTCTTT. This sequence encodes CASSGHRNTEAFF. Complete variable domain (other parts from reference TRBV28 and TRBJ1-1): DVKVTQSSRYLVKRTGEKVFLECVQDMDHENMFWYRQDPGLGLRLIYFSYDVKMKEKGDIPEGYSVSREKKERFSLILESASTNQTSMYLCASSGHRNTEAFFGQGTRLTVV.

CDR3 in amino acids: CASSRQGPAGNIQYF. DNA of the CDR3: TGTGCCAGCAGCCGACAAGGGCCAGCTGGAAACATTCAGTACTTC. This rearrangement joins TRBV7-9 to TRBJ2-4; D remains ambiguous. CDR3 length: 15 residues. Per the germline V gene, CDR1 is SEHNR and CDR2 is FQNEAQ (reference sequence). The V end lost 5 bases, the J end lost 6 bases, and 17 bases lay between the germline ends. Based on the CDR3 plus reference TRBV7-9 and TRBJ2-4, the full variable domain is DTGVSQNPRHKITKRGQNVTFRCDPISEHNRLYWYRQTLGQGPEFLTYFQNEAQLEKSRLLSDRFSAERPKGSFSTLEIQRTEQGDSAMYLCASSRQGPAGNIQYFGAGTRLSVL.

The rearrangement links TRBV29-1 to TRBJ1-1, with D perhaps TRBD1 (5 bases). Trimming took 4 bases from V and 6 from J, leaving 9 bases between them. From germline, CDR1 is SQVTM and CDR2 ANQGSEA. The CDR3 consists of 11 residues. CDR3 in amino acids: CSVGSGSEAFF. Written as DNA, the CDR3 is TGCAGCGTTGGCTCAGGGTCTGAAGCTTTCTTT.

The chain employs TRBV30 and TRBJ2-5, with D unclear. The length of the CDR3 is 15 residues. V lost 1 base and J 5 bases, leaving 17 bases between the germline ends. CDR1 and CDR2 (germline): GTSNPN, SVGIG (reference sequence). CDR3 loop: CAWSAIQGMVETQYF. Here the CDR3 DNA reads TGTGCCTGGAGTGCGATTCAAGGGATGGTTGAGACCCAGTACTTC.

The V call is TRBV9, the J call TRBJ2-5, with 9 positions matching TRBD2. Per the germline V gene, CDR1 is SGDLS and CDR2 is YYNGEE. The CDR3 is 14 residues long. Losses at the gene ends were 1 base for V and 3 bases for J; bases not matched to a gene: 1. The chain's CDR3 is CASSVSSGEETQYF. The CDR3, as DNA: TGTGCCAGCAGCGTATCTAGCGGGGAAGAGACCCAGTACTTC.

This sequence joins TRBV5-1 and TRBJ1-3; a weak D match, TRBD1 (6 bases). The V end was cut by 1 base, the J end by 7 bases, with 9 bases between. Per germline, CDR1 SGHRS and CDR2 YFSETQ. This CDR3 has 13 residues. CDR3 residues: CASSLTRGNTIYF. The CDR3 nucleotides read TGCGCCAGCAGCTTGACGAGGGGGAACACCATATATTTT.

This chain links TRBV18 with TRBJ2-1; D tentatively fits TRBD1 or TRBD2 (5 bases each). The germline V gene has CDR1 KGHSH and CDR2 LQKENI. V was cut by 0 bases and J by 8 bases, with 17 bases left in between. The CDR3 consists of 16 residues. CDR3 protein: CASSPPGLAGVDEQFF. The CDR3 DNA reads as TGTGCCAGCTCACCACCGGGGCTAGCCGGCGTCGATGAGCAGTTCTTC.

The V call is TRBV27, the J call TRBJ1-1; no firm D call. Per germline, CDR1 MNHEY and CDR2 SMNVEV (reference sequence). The CDR3 contains 15 residues. Trimming removed 5 bases at V and 5 bases at J, with 18 bases between. CDR3 protein: CASSPTNGWTTEAFF. CDR3 nucleotide sequence: TGTGCCAGCAGTCCCACTAACGGATGGACGACTGAAGCTTTCTTT.

The V and J genes are TRBV28 and TRBJ2-2; 9 bases are a match to TRBD1. Per the germline V gene, CDR1 is MDHEN and CDR2 is SYDVKM. With V trimmed by 5 bases and J by 4 bases, 5 bases remained unmatched. This CDR3 has 15 amino acids. The CDR3 sequence: CASSHRQGVTGELFF. The CDR3 region has the DNA TGTGCCAGCAGTCACCGACAGGGGGTCACCGGGGAGCTGTTTTTT.

The V gene is TRBV5-1, the J gene TRBJ2-7; D is uncertain. The CDR3 is 14 residues long. Germline V gene sequence: CDR1 SGHRS, CDR2 YFSETQ. V dropped 0 bases and J dropped 4 bases, with 11 bases sitting between them. CDR3 region: CASSLGGTSYEQYF. The CDR3 DNA reads TGCGCCAGCAGCTTGGGCGGCACCTCATACGAGCAGTACTTC.

The chain combines TRBV28 with TRBJ1-1, with a possible D match to TRBD1 (5 bases). V was clipped by 2 bases and J by 8 bases, with 9 bases between them. Germline V lookup: CDR1 MDHEN, CDR2 SYDVKM. CDR3 length equals 12 residues. The chain's CDR3 is CASSLEQGEAFF. The DNA for the CDR3 is TGTGCCAGCAGTTTAGAGCAGGGCGAAGCTTTCTTT.